This T cell receptor (beta chain) was recovered during a study of T-cell reconstitution after alpha-beta-depleted transplantation in children. Broader study findings: Roughly two months post-transplant, alpha-beta T cells reportedly originated from several hundred graft clones that had expanded. At day 60, the high TCRbeta diversity found in some patients originated from recipient T cells and thymic progenitors that had survived. Among T cells one year after transplant, newly produced cells accounted for most counts and diversity.

TCRbeta library preparation incorporated unique molecular identifiers. TCRdb reprocessed the PCR reads via MiXCR and lists one record per CDR3 protein. The data contain 700,000 or so distinct CDR3 sequences, around 13% of them singletons. This CDR3 is built from 15 residues. Germline V gene sequence: CDR1 SGHKS, CDR2 YYEKEE (reference sequence). The ends were cut back, 0 bases at V and 4 bases at J, with 12 bases in the middle. Points on this clonotype: The antigen is unknown.

The gene calls are TRBV5-5 and TRBJ2-3; D is uncertain. This receptor was obtained from a girl aged 2 to 9 with congenital amegakaryocytic thrombocytopenia, due to receive a stem cell transplant. The source was PBMCs, collected before TCRalphabeta/CD19-depleted stem cell transplant. The CDR3 nucleotides are TGTGCCAGCAGCTTGGCCCCTAGTCGGTCAGATACGCAGTATTTT. Encoded protein: CASSLAPSRSDTQYF.